A selection of T cell receptor beta chains follows, all from one sample in a study of blood T cell repertoires in COVID-19. The data were produced by immunoSEQ multiplex PCR, yet TCRdb's version contains in-frame clones alone and is incomplete. Among approximately 170,000 clones listed, 70% to 85% were seen once. The source material was peripheral blood. Every receptor here comes from a man older than 75 with COVID-19, enrolled during active disease. CDR3s include the opening cysteine and the closing phenylalanine or tryptophan. The order of the fields is J gene, V gene, clone size, D gene, CDR3 DNA, CDR3 protein. The D gene is left open where the match is weak. Size is omitted from some rows. Given values are once, few, many or a class for expanded clones.

>TRBJ2-1|TRBV16|many|TRBD2
TGTGCCAGCAGCCCCCGACTAGCGGGGGGAAACAATGAGCAGTTCTTC
CASSPRLAGGNNEQFF
>TRBJ2-7|TRBV20-1|NA|NA
TGCAGTGCTAGGGACAGCTACGAGCAGTACTTC
CSARDSYEQYF
>TRBJ2-7|TRBV13|NA|NA
TGTGCCAGCAGCCCGATAGGGGGTCAGACCTACGAGCAGTACTTC
CASSPIGGQTYEQYF
>TRBJ2-7|TRBV14|NA|TRBD1
TGTGCCAGCAGCCATGTTAGACAGGGCCTGCAGTACTTC
CASSHVRQGLQYF
>TRBJ2-7|TRBV6-5|NA|NA
TGTGCCAGCAGTTACTCACCAGGGCACGTCTACGAGCAGTACTTC
CASSYSPGHVYEQYF
>TRBJ1-2|TRBV6-1|NA|TRBD1
TGTGCCAGCAGTGAAGTGAGGGGGCGTCTGCCCTATGGCTACACCTTC
CASSEVRGRLPYGYTF
>TRBJ1-2|TRBV9|NA|NA
TGTGCCAGCAGTCCACTACAGGATTATGGCTACACCTTC
CASSPLQDYGYTF
>TRBJ1-5|TRBV19|NA|NA
TGTGCCAGTAGTCAGCGTATCGATCAGCCCCAGCATTTT
CASSQRIDQPQHF
>TRBJ1-2|TRBV3-1/TRBV3-2|few|NA
TGTGCCAGCAGCCAAGATCTGGTGAGCTATGGCTACACCTTC
CASSQDLVSYGYTF
>TRBJ1-2|TRBV3-1/TRBV3-2|NA|TRBD1
TGTGCCAGCAGCCAAGCAAACAGGGGGTATGGCTACACCTTC
CASSQANRGYGYTF
>TRBJ2-2|TRBV6-5|NA|NA
TGTGCCAGCATGTTACACCACACCGGGGAGCTGTTTTTT
CASMLHHTGELFF
>TRBJ2-7|TRBV21-1|once|NA
TGTGCCAGCAGCAAAGTACCCACACAGGAGTCCTACGAGCAGTACTTC
CASSKVPTQESYEQYF
>TRBJ2-6|TRBV19|NA|NA
TGTGCCAGTACCCTACGGGACATTGGGGCCAACGTCCTGACTTTC
CASTLRDIGANVLTF
>TRBJ1-6|TRBV5-1|once|TRBD1
TGCGCCAGCAGCTTTGGACAGGCGTATTCACCCCTCCACTTT
CASSFGQAYSPLHF
>TRBJ2-1|TRBV5-4|NA|TRBD2
TGTGCCAGCAGCAAGGGGACTAGCGGGGCCAATGAGCAGTTCTTC
CASSKGTSGANEQFF
>TRBJ2-3|TRBV7-2|NA|TRBD2
TGTGCCAGCAGCTTAGGGACTAGGGGACAGTATTTT
CASSLGTRGQYF
>TRBJ2-2|TRBV5-1|NA|TRBD2
TGCGCCAGCAGCTCAAGGACTAGCCCGAACACCGGGGAGCTGTTTTTT
CASSSRTSPNTGELFF
>TRBJ2-7|TRBV4-1|once|TRBD1
TGCGCCAGCAGCCTTTTCACAGCCGGGACAGGGGGTTCCTACGAGCAGTACTTC
CASSLFTAGTGGSYEQYF
>TRBJ1-3|TRBV3-1/TRBV3-2|few|TRBD1
TGTGCCAGCAGCCAAGTCACAGGCAGGGGGCGTTCTCTATCTGGAAACACCATATATTTT
CASSQVTGRGRSLSGNTIYF
>TRBJ2-3|TRBV29-1|NA|NA
TGCAGCGTTGAGGGGGGAGTGAACACCACAGATACGCAGTATTTT
CSVEGGVNTTDTQYF
>TRBJ2-2|TRBV12-3/TRBV12-4|NA|NA
TGTGCCAGCAGTACTTCACACACCGGGGAGCTGTTTTTT
CASSTSHTGELFF
>TRBJ2-5|TRBV5-1|once|TRBD1
TGCGCCAGCAGCTTGGAGGGGACAGGACCGCAAGAGACCCAGTACTTC
CASSLEGTGPQETQYF
>TRBJ2-3|TRBV5-1|NA|NA
TGCGCCAGCAGCTTGAACTCCCGCACAGATACGCAGTATTTT
CASSLNSRTDTQYF
>TRBJ1-5|TRBV7-9|NA|TRBD1
TGTGCCAGCACCGGGACAGGGGGAAATCAGCCCCAGCATTTT
CASTGTGGNQPQHF
>TRBJ2-6|TRBV5-1|NA|TRBD1
TGCGCCAGCAGCTTGACAGGGGTCTCTGGGGCCAACGTCCTGACTTTC
CASSLTGVSGANVLTF
>TRBJ2-1|TRBV19|NA|NA
TGTGCCAGTAGTATAGGTGGGGGGGCTTACGATGAGCAGTTCTTC
CASSIGGGAYDEQFF
>TRBJ1-6|TRBV5-5|NA|TRBD1
TGTGCCGGCAGCTTCCCCCAGGGACAGGGGAATTCCTATAATTCACCCCTCCACTTT
CAGSFPQGQGNSYNSPLHF
>TRBJ2-7|TRBV4-1|NA|TRBD1
TGCGCCAGCAGCCAAGATCGAGGGGGCCCCTACGAGCAGTACTTC
CASSQDRGGPYEQYF
>TRBJ2-3|TRBV7-7|NA|TRBD2
TGTGCCAGCAGCTTGGGGGGGGAGAACACAGATACGCAGTATTTT
CASSLGGENTDTQYF
>TRBJ1-2|TRBV19|NA|NA
TGTGCCAGTAGGACCGGGAGGGGATCTTATGGCTACACCTTC
CASRTGRGSYGYTF
>TRBJ1-4|TRBV4-1|once|NA
TGCGCCAGCAGCCCTTACGGATACTCACGGGGTGAAAAACTGTTTTTT
CASSPYGYSRGEKLFF